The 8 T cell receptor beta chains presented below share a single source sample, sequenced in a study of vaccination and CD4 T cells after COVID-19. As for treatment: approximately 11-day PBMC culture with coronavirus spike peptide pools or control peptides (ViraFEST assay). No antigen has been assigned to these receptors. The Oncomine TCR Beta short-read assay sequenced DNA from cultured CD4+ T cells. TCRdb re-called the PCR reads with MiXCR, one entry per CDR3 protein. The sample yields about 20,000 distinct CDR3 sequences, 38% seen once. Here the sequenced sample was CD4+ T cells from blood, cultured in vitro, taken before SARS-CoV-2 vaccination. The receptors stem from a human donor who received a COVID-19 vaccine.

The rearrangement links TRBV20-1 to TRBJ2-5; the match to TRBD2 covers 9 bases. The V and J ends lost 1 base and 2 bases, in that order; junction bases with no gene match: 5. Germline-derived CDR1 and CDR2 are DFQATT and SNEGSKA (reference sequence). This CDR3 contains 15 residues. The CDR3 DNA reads TGCAGTGCTAGAGGGCAGCGGGGGGATCAAGAGACCCAGTACTTC. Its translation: CSARGQRGDQETQYF.

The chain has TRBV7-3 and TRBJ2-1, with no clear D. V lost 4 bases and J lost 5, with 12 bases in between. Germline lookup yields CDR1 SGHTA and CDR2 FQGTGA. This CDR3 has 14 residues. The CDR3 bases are TGTGCCAGCAGCTCCGGACGCCGGGACAATGAGCAGTTCTTC. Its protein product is CASSSGRRDNEQFF.

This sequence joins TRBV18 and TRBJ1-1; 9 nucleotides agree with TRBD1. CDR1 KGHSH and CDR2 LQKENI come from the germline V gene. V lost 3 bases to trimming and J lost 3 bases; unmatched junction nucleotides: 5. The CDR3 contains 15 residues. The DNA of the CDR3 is TGTGCCAGCTCACCTCGGGGACAGGGCTACACTGAAGCTTTCTTT. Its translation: CASSPRGQGYTEAFF.

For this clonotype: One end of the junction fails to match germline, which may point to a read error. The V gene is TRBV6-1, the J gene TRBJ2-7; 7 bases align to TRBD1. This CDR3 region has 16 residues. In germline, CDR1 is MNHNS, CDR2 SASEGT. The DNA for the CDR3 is TGTGCCAGCAGTAAAGCACAGGGGCTCGGTTCTGACGAGCAGTACTTC. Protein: CASSKAQGLGSDEQYF.

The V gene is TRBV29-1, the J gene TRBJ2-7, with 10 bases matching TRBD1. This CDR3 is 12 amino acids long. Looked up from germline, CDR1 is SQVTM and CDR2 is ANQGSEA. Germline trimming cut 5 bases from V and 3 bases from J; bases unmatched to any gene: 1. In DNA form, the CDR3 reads TGCAGCGTTAGGACAGGGGGCTACGAGCAGTACTTC. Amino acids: CSVRTGGYEQYF.

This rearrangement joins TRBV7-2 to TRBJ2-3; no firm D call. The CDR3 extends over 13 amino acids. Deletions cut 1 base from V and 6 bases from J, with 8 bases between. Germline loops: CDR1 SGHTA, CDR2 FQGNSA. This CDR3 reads CASSLVFQDTQYF. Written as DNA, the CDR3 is TGTGCCAGCAGCTTAGTCTTCCAGGATACGCAGTATTTT.

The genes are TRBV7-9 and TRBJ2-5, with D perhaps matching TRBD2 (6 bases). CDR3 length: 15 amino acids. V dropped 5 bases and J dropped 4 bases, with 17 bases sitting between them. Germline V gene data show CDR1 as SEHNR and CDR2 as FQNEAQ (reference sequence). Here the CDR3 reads CASSQSGGGGETQYF. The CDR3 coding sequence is TGTGCCAGCAGCCAGAGCGGTGGGGGAGGAGAGACCCAGTACTTC. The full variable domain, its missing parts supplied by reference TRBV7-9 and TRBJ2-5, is DTGVSQNPRHKITKRGQNVTFRCDPISEHNRLYWYRQTLGQGPEFLTYFQNEAQLEKSRLLSDRFSAERPKGSFSTLEIQRTEQGDSAMYLCASSQSGGGGETQYFGPGTRLLVL.

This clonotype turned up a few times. This CDR3 is CASSLGTANTEAFF. The DNA of the CDR3 is TGCGCCAGCAGCTTAGGGACAGCGAACACTGAAGCTTTCTTT. The gene calls are TRBV5-1 and TRBJ1-1; 7 bases line up with TRBD1. CDR1 and CDR2 (germline): SGHRS, YFSETQ. V was clipped by 2 bases and J by 1 base; unmatched bases: 2. This CDR3 region has 14 residues.